A single sample is the source of the 3 T cell receptor beta chains below, sequenced in a study of CD8 T cells in Susac syndrome. Random hexamers were used to reverse transcribe an amount of about 0.45 to 1 ug RNA. Each CDR3 protein gets one entry after TCRdb re-called the immunoSEQ multiplex PCR reads with MiXCR. The sample records 200,000 or so distinct CDR3 sequences, under 97% being singletons. Material: CD4+ T cells from PBMCs. The receptors were gathered from a human donor with Susac syndrome.

V and J are TRBV12-3 or TRBV12-4 and TRBJ2-3, with TRBD2 identical over 7 bases. The length of the CDR3 is 17 residues. V was clipped by 6 bases and J by 9 bases; unmatched bases: 21. The CDR3: CASSRRLAYLPHRTQYF. DNA for the CDR3: TGTGCCAGCAGCCGGAGACTAGCCTACCTGCCGCACCGGACGCAGTATTTT.

V gene TRBV5-1 combines with J gene TRBJ2-3; 11 bases fit TRBD2. The V segment lost 4 bases and the J segment 1 base; nucleotides outside the gene matches: 8. This CDR3 has 17 amino acids. The germline gives CDR1 SGHRS, CDR2 YFSETQ. The chain's CDR3 is CASSPLTGLAGTDTQYF. CDR3 sequence (DNA): TGCGCCAGCAGCCCACTTACGGGACTAGCGGGCACAGATACGCAGTATTTT. The variable domain in full, with the rest retrieved from reference TRBV5-1 and TRBJ2-3, is KAGVTQTPRYLIKTRGQQVTLSCSPISGHRSVSWYQQTPGQGLQFLFEYFSETQRNKGNFPGRFSGRQFSNSRSEMNVSTLELGDSALYLCASSPLTGLAGTDTQYFGPGTRLTVL.

The CDR3, as DNA: TGCGCCAGCAGCCTTGGCGGGATACAAGAGACCCAGTACTTC. Translation: CASSLGGIQETQYF. The rearrangement uses TRBV5-1 and TRBJ2-5; tentative D call: TRBD2 (6 bases). This CDR3 spans 14 amino acids. V shed 4 bases and J shed 2 bases, with 12 bases lying between them. The V gene's germline CDR1 is SGHRS and CDR2 YFSETQ.